This T cell receptor (beta chain) emerged from a study of blood T cell repertoires in COVID-19. The protocol was immunoSEQ multiplex PCR, while the TCRdb copy is restricted to in-frame clones and leaves out a portion. Among 180,000 or so clones listed, 86% were seen once. This CDR3 region has 13 residues. Germline-derived CDR1 and CDR2 are MNHEY and SVGAGI. V lost 6 bases and J 4 bases, leaving 12 bases between the germline ends. This clonotype originated in a woman aged 55-70 years with COVID-19, enrolled during active disease. The sequenced sample consisted of peripheral blood. The gene calls are TRBV6-5 and TRBJ2-5; D remains unclear. The DNA for the CDR3 is TGTGCCAGCAGGCGGTCGTCCCCAGAGACCCAGTACTTC. As protein: CASRRSSPETQYF.